This T cell receptor (beta chain) was sequenced during a study of CD8 T cells in Susac syndrome. Sequencing targeted TCR beta in T cells from blood (CD8+ and CD4+). The healthy controls were matched to patients by age and sex. Through negative isolation, CD4+ and CD8+ T cells were obtained, while TEMRA cells were enriched using FACS. RNA amounts of 0.5 to 1 ug underwent reverse transcription with random hexamers. Coverage of TCR beta CDR3 amplification by immunoSEQ multiplex PCR extended to 54 Vbeta and 13 Jbeta. MiXCR, applied by TCRdb to the immunoSEQ multiplex PCR reads, yields one record per CDR3 protein. Altogether 120,000 to 150,000 distinct CDR3 sequences are present, approximately 95% being singletons, with the ten largest covering over 0.07%. This sequence was found in a human donor in good health. The sequencing input was CD4+ T cells from PBMCs.

In DNA form, the CDR3 reads TGCAGCGTTGTTTGGACTAGCGGGAGCGCCTACAATGAGCAGTTCTTC. Residues: CSVVWTSGSAYNEQFF. V and J are TRBV29-1 and TRBJ2-1; 13 bases fit TRBD2. The V and J ends lost 4 bases and 2 bases, in that order; junction bases with no gene match: 5. Germline V lookup: CDR1 SQVTM, CDR2 ANQGSEA. The CDR3 is made up of 16 amino acids.